This T cell receptor (beta chain) was sequenced during a study of tumor-infiltrating lymphocytes in primary liver carcinoma. With respect to this clonotype: Antigen: not known. Just one base apart from a much larger clone, this may be a read error.

Germline V gene lookup returns CDR1 SGHDT and CDR2 YYEEEE. The CDR3 is 15 residues long. A primer in the constant region served to generate TCR beta cDNA from approximately 460 ng of total RNA. ARM-PCR, slightly modified, supplied the TCR beta libraries through three nested multiplex PCR rounds. Primers for the first two PCR rounds were TRBV1-TRBV30 forward primers and a C-beta reverse primer (around 10 cycles per round). TCRdb analysed the multiplex PCR reads with MiXCR anew, one entry per CDR3 protein. The table includes around 210,000 distinct CDR3 sequences, around three fifths detected once. The study, taken as a whole, reports: Tumor-adjacent and tumor-blood pairs shared less of their repertoires than tumor region pairs shared.

Germline DNA was also extracted, and blood RNA derived from unsorted whole blood. The gene calls are TRBV5-6 and TRBJ2-6; D is possibly TRBD1 (5 bases). The sequence came from a woman aged 55-70 years with primary liver carcinoma and hepatitis B virus infection. What was sequenced was peripheral blood. The CDR3 nucleotides are TGTGCCAGCAGCCTCAGGAGCTCTGGGGCCGACGTCCTGACTTTC. Protein product: CASSLRSSGADVLTF.